This TCR beta chain stems from a study of brain metastases from non-small cell lung cancer. Regarding the study as a whole: T-cell clones appeared expanded in approximately 64% of brain metastases relative to matched primary tumors. Paired brain metastases and primary tumors largely shared TCR repertoires. Compared with primary tumors, brain metastases showed less T-cell infiltration.

Germline trimming cut 6 bases from V and 6 bases from J; bases unmatched to any gene: 8. The CDR3 has 14 amino acids. Germline CDR1 reads MNHEY; CDR2 reads SVGEGT. This clone was observed once. Its antigen is currently unknown. This table comes from immunoSEQ multiplex PCR, and its TCRdb copy is limited to in-frame clones, with some not included. The table has about 4,900 clones, about three quarters seen once. The sequence was obtained from a donor at least 40 years old with non-small cell lung cancer. The rearrangement joins TRBV6-2 or TRBV6-3 to TRBJ1-5; 7 bases are a match to TRBD1. The specimen was primary lung tumor tissue. This CDR3 reads CASSNYRGSQPQHF. CDR3 in DNA: TGTGCCAGCAGCAACTACAGGGGAAGTCAGCCCCAGCATTTT.